A selection of T cell receptor beta chains follows, all from one sample in a study of Ad26.COV2.S vaccination and SARS-CoV-2 variants. The data were produced by immunoSEQ multiplex PCR, yet TCRdb's version contains in-frame clones alone and is incomplete. The data contain about 680,000 clones, 80% to 90% of them singletons. The sample consisted of peripheral blood, taken in a trial of Ad26.COV2.S vaccine versus placebo. The origin of the receptors is a person aged 18-65 years who received the Ad26.COV2.S COVID-19 vaccine or a placebo. CDR3s include the opening cysteine and the closing phenylalanine or tryptophan. The order of the fields is J gene, clone size, V gene, D gene, CDR3 protein, CDR3 DNA. D genes are given only for firm matches. Only part of the rows carry a size: once, few, many, or a class if the clone is expanded.

>TRBJ2-3|-|TRBV5-1|-
CASSLAQGGGTDTQYF
TGCGCCAGCAGCTTGGCCCAAGGCGGGGGCACAGATACGCAGTATTTT
>TRBJ1-4|-|TRBV6-5|-
CASSYSSSTVNEKLFF
TGTGCCAGCAGTTACTCGTCCTCTACAGTTAATGAAAAACTGTTTTTT
>TRBJ2-7|-|TRBV4-1|-
CASSQSSYEQYF
TGCGCCAGCAGCCAATCGTCCTACGAGCAGTACTTC
>TRBJ2-2|-|TRBV30|-
CAWSVKGGTGELFF
TGTGCCTGGAGTGTAAAGGGAGGAACCGGGGAGCTGTTTTTT
>TRBJ1-1|-|TRBV29-1|TRBD1
CSVEGKGASTEAFF
TGCAGCGTTGAAGGGAAGGGGGCTAGCACTGAAGCTTTCTTT
>TRBJ1-2|-|TRBV6-5|TRBD1
CASSPDREGYGYTF
TGTGCCAGCAGTCCGGACAGGGAGGGGTATGGCTACACCTTC
>TRBJ1-3|-|TRBV9|-
CASSGPLHDSAGNTIYF
TGTGCCAGCAGCGGACCGTTACACGATTCGGCTGGAAACACCATATATTTT
>TRBJ2-3|-|TRBV6-6|-
CASLYPSTDTQYF
TGTGCCAGCCTCTACCCAAGCACAGATACGCAGTATTTT
>TRBJ1-2|-|TRBV11-2|-
CASSLEQAKGYGYTF
TGTGCCAGCAGCTTAGAACAGGCAAAAGGCTATGGCTACACCTTC
>TRBJ2-5|-|TRBV14|-
CASSVTQETQYF
TGTGCCAGCAGCGTTACACAAGAGACCCAGTACTTC
>TRBJ2-2|-|TRBV11-2|TRBD1
CASSLVPGGYTGELFF
TGTGCCAGCAGCTTAGTCCCAGGGGGCTACACCGGGGAGCTGTTTTTT
>TRBJ2-7|-|TRBV7-2|-
CASSLRGYEQYF
TGTGCCAGCAGCTTACGGGGGTACGAGCAGTACTTC
>TRBJ2-2|-|TRBV12-5|-
CASGLPTQTTNTGELFF
TGTGCTAGTGGTTTGCCGACACAGACTACGAACACCGGGGAGCTGTTTTTT
>TRBJ1-4|-|TRBV18|TRBD1
CASSPQTGVNEKLFF
TGTGCCAGCTCACCACAGACAGGGGTTAATGAAAAACTGTTTTTT
>TRBJ1-1|-|TRBV12-3/TRBV12-4|-
CASIDPGDTEAFF
TGTGCCAGCATCGACCCGGGGGACACTGAAGCTTTCTTT
>TRBJ2-3|few|TRBV19|TRBD2
CASSIPTSGLAGADTQYF
TGTGCCAGTAGTATACCAACGTCCGGACTAGCGGGAGCAGATACGCAGTATTTT
>TRBJ2-1|-|TRBV30|-
CAWTRDLLNEQFF
TGTGCCTGGACGCGGGATCTCCTCAATGAGCAGTTCTTC
>TRBJ1-5|few|TRBV5-1|-
CASSLDPGPQPQHF
TGCGCCAGCAGCTTGGATCCAGGGCCTCAGCCCCAGCATTTT
>TRBJ1-2|-|TRBV27|TRBD1
CASSLAGQGNYGYTF
TGTGCCAGCAGTTTGGCGGGACAGGGAAACTATGGCTACACCTTC
>TRBJ2-7|few|TRBV27|-
CASTGTTINEQYF
TGTGCCAGTACCGGGACAACAATCAACGAGCAGTACTTC
>TRBJ1-3|-|TRBV6-1|-
CASSESVGGSSGNTIYF
TGTGCCAGCAGTGAAAGTGTCGGAGGTTCCTCTGGAAACACCATATATTTT
>TRBJ2-3|-|TRBV18|-
CASSPLDLTDTQYF
TGTGCCAGCTCACCACTCGACCTCACAGATACGCAGTATTTT
>TRBJ1-1|-|TRBV15|-
CATSRSGGASNTEAFF
TGTGCCACCAGCAGATCGGGAGGGGCATCGAACACTGAAGCTTTCTTT
>TRBJ2-2|-|TRBV10-3|TRBD1
CAIRGTGGLTGELFF
TGTGCCATCAGGGGGACAGGGGGCTTGACCGGGGAGCTGTTTTTT
>TRBJ1-1|-|TRBV27|-
CASRRGPVNTEAFF
TGTGCCAGCAGGCGAGGACCGGTCAACACTGAAGCTTTCTTT
>TRBJ2-7|-|TRBV2|TRBD1
CASTKQGAYEQYF
TGTGCCAGCACCAAACAGGGGGCCTACGAGCAGTACTTC
>TRBJ2-7|-|TRBV10-3|TRBD1
CAIGGDRGTYEQYF
TGTGCCATCGGGGGTGACAGGGGCACCTACGAGCAGTACTTC
>TRBJ1-5|-|TRBV6-2/TRBV6-3|-
CASSAQGANQPQHF
TGTGCCAGCAGTGCTCAGGGAGCAAATCAGCCCCAGCATTTT
>TRBJ2-3|-|TRBV7-2|-
CASSPTVPSTDTQYF
TGTGCCAGCAGCCCAACGGTCCCTAGCACAGATACGCAGTATTTT
>TRBJ2-7|few|TRBV6-2/TRBV6-3|-
CASSARDGSYEQYF
TGTGCCAGCAGTGCCCGGGACGGTTCCTACGAGCAGTACTTC
>TRBJ2-3|-|TRBV18|-
CASSLQDTQYF
TGTGCCAGCTCACTACAGGATACGCAGTATTTT
>TRBJ2-3|-|TRBV6-6|-
CASSSLERDTQYF
TGTGCCAGCAGTTCCTTAGAGCGGGATACGCAGTATTTT
>TRBJ2-1|few|TRBV29-1|-
CSVVRNEQFF
TGCAGCGTTGTGCGCAATGAGCAGTTCTTC
>TRBJ2-6|-|TRBV3-1/TRBV3-2|-
CASCGTAASGANVLTF
TGTGCCAGCTGCGGGACCGCCGCCTCTGGGGCCAACGTCCTGACTTTC
>TRBJ2-2|-|TRBV30|TRBD1
CAWGTGQGNTGELFF
TGTGCCTGGGGAACTGGACAGGGAAACACCGGGGAGCTGTTTTTT
>TRBJ2-3|-|TRBV19|-
CASSMYGGFSTDTQYF
TGTGCCAGTAGTATGTACGGGGGTTTTAGCACAGATACGCAGTATTTT
>TRBJ2-7|once|TRBV10-3|-
CAISESGRNPPEQYF
TGTGCCATCAGTGAGTCAGGCAGGAATCCGCCCGAGCAGTACTTC
>TRBJ1-2|-|TRBV6-5|-
CASSYGGNYGYTF
TGTGCCAGCAGTTACGGGGGGAACTATGGCTACACCTTC
>TRBJ2-7|-|TRBV11-2|TRBD2
CASRPSGSSYEQYF
TGTGCCAGCAGACCTAGCGGTAGCTCCTACGAGCAGTACTTC
>TRBJ2-6|-|TRBV19|TRBD1
CASSIRTGFSGANVLTF
TGTGCCAGTAGTATAAGGACAGGGTTCTCTGGGGCCAACGTCCTGACTTTC
>TRBJ2-7|-|TRBV7-9|TRBD2
CAGESGTYEQYF
TGTGCCGGGGAGAGCGGGACCTACGAGCAGTACTTC
>TRBJ1-5|-|TRBV27|-
CASSLRMGSNQPQHF
TGTGCCAGCAGTTTAAGAATGGGTAGCAATCAGCCCCAGCATTTT
>TRBJ1-4|once|TRBV12-3/TRBV12-4|-
CASSLLGEEKLFF
TGTGCCAGCAGTTTGCTCGGAGAGGAAAAACTGTTTTTT
>TRBJ2-1|few|TRBV5-3|-
CARSLRGRNPFF
TGTGCCAGAAGCTTAAGGGGGAGGAACCCGTTCTTC
>TRBJ1-4|-|TRBV5-1|-
CASSLAGGDEKLFF
TGCGCCAGCAGCTTGGCGGGAGGAGACGAAAAACTGTTTTTT